The clone carrying this TCR beta chain was detected only a few times. Assay: immunoSEQ multiplex PCR; the TCRdb copy retains only in-frame clones and omits some. The repertoire holds 120,000 or so clones, with approximately 89% as singletons. This entry is derived from a study of control samples from healthy donors and cancer patients. The CDR3 loop spans 16 amino acids. Deletions cut 1 base from V and 2 bases from J, with 13 bases between. Germline V gene data show CDR1 as LGHNA and CDR2 as YNFKEQ. Sequenced sample: blood. This sequence was found in a man aged 55 to 70 in good health. The V and J genes are TRBV4-2 and TRBJ2-3, with D maybe TRBD2 (5 bases). The CDR3 spells CASSQGKTTVTDTQYF. CDR3 bases: TGTGCCAGCAGCCAAGGGAAGACTACCGTCACAGATACGCAGTATTTT.